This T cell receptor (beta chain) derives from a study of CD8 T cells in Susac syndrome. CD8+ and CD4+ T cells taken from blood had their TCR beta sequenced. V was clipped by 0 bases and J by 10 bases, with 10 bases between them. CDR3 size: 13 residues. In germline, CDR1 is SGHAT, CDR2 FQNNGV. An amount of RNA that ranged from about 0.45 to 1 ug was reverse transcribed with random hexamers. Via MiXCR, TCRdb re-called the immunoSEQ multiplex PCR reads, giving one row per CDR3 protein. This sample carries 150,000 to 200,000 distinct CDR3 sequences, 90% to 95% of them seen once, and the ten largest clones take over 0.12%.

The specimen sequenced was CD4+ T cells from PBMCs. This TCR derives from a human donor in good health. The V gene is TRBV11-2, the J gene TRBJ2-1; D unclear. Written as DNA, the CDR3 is TGTGCCAGCAGCTTAGACCCCATCTTAGAGCAGTTCTTC. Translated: CASSLDPILEQFF.